These 25 T cell receptor beta chains were sequenced from one sample in a study of early T cells in non-severe SARS-CoV-2 infection. TCRdb re-analysed the 5' RACE reads in MiXCR, keeping a single row per CDR3 protein. The data show about 40,000 distinct CDR3 sequences, with 5.8% seen just once and more than 25% held by the top ten. Material for sequencing was whole blood. These receptors all stem from an adult who was a healthcare worker with PCR-confirmed SARS-CoV-2 infection or an uninfected control (not recorded which).

This clonotype has at least ten counts. The J gene is TRBJ2-4, the V gene TRBV19; the match to TRBD1 covers 7 bases. J lost 6 bases, V lost 2 bases, and 10 bases had no gene match. This CDR3 is built from 16 residues. CDR1 LNHDA and CDR2 SQIVND come from the germline V gene (reference sequence). CDR3 residues: CASSITETGWGNIQYF. The CDR3 coding sequence is TGTGCCAGTAGTATAACAGAGACAGGGTGGGGAAACATTCAGTACTTC.

This clonotype was observed a few times. The chain links TRBV5-5 to TRBJ2-7, with 7 positions matching TRBD1. This CDR3 contains 14 residues. Germline V CDR1 and CDR2: SGHKS, YYEKEE (reference sequence). Germline trimming cut 3 bases from V and 3 bases from J; bases unmatched to any gene: 6. For the CDR3, the DNA is TGTGCCAGCAGCTATGACAGGGTTTTCTACGAGCAGTACTTC. Protein product: CASSYDRVFYEQYF.

This clonotype occurred many times. The chain links TRBV20-1 to TRBJ1-4, with D possibly being TRBD1 (6 bases). This CDR3 region has 13 residues. Looked up from germline, CDR1 is DFQATT and CDR2 is SNEGSKA (reference sequence). Trimming took off 5 bases at V and 7 bases at J, with 14 bases between the two ends. CDR3 amino acids: CSASQGVSEKLFF. CDR3 nucleotides: TGCAGTGCTTCACAGGGAGTCTCTGAAAAACTGTTTTTT.

The genes are TRBV5-1 and TRBJ2-4; 7 positions agree with TRBD2. Germline V lookup: CDR1 SGHRS, CDR2 YFSETQ. The V segment lost 0 bases and the J segment 7 bases; nucleotides outside the gene matches: 4. The CDR3 runs to 14 residues. This chain's CDR3 is CASSLAGEGNIQYF. The DNA of the CDR3 is TGCGCCAGCAGCTTGGCCGGGGAGGGGAACATTCAGTACTTC.

This clonotype was found many times. V is TRBV7-8 and J is TRBJ2-3, with 11 bases matching TRBD2. The CDR3 sequence is 15 residues long. The V and J ends lost 4 bases and 0 bases, in that order; junction bases with no gene match: 0. CDR1 SGHVS and CDR2 FQNEAQ come from the germline V gene. The CDR3 sequence: CASSSSGGSTDTQYF. Written as DNA, the CDR3 is TGTGCCAGCAGCTCTAGCGGGGGGAGCACAGATACGCAGTATTTT.

This clonotype was counted at least ten times. The V and J genes are TRBV18 and TRBJ2-3; D not certain. This CDR3 is built from 14 residues. Germline CDR1 KGHSH, CDR2 LQKENI. The V end lost 4 bases, the J end lost 2 bases, and 10 bases lay between the germline ends. CDR3 sequence (DNA): TGTGCCAGCTCACTCGGGTACCCCACAGATACGCAGTATTTT. Protein product: CASSLGYPTDTQYF.

In its sample, this clonotype was seen many times. The chain links TRBV12-3 or TRBV12-4 to TRBJ2-1; the D is unclear. Trimming removed 1 base at V and 6 bases at J, with 7 bases between. This CDR3 spans 13 amino acids. The CDR3 DNA follows: TGTGCCAGCAGTTTAGGCTGGGGCAATGAGCAGTTCTTC. Its translation: CASSLGWGNEQFF.

There are many counts of this clonotype. The V and J genes are TRBV30 and TRBJ1-3; the D is unclear. Germline V CDR1 and CDR2: GTSNPN, SVGIG (reference sequence). V lost 5 bases, J lost 0 bases, and 8 bases lay in between. The CDR3 spans 13 residues. CDR3 protein: CAWGSNSGNTIYF. CDR3 DNA sequence: TGTGCCTGGGGGTCGAACTCTGGAAACACCATATATTTT.

Ten or more counts support this clonotype. V and J are TRBV5-1 and TRBJ2-3, with 7 bases that match TRBD2. Germline V gene data show CDR1 as SGHRS and CDR2 as YFSETQ. V dropped 4 bases and J dropped 8; count of bases not matched to a gene: 10. The CDR3 consists of 14 residues. The CDR3 spells CASSVRREAATQYF. CDR3 nucleotide sequence: TGCGCCAGCAGCGTCCGACGGGAGGCGGCTACGCAGTATTTT. Supplemented by reference TRBV5-1 and TRBJ2-3, the full variable domain reads KAGVTQTPRYLIKTRGQQVTLSCSPISGHRSVSWYQQTPGQGLQFLFEYFSETQRNKGNFPGRFSGRQFSNSRSEMNVSTLELGDSALYLCASSVRREAATQYFGPGTRLTVL.

In this sample, this clonotype turned up many times. The chain carries TRBV7-8 and TRBJ1-2; TRBD1 might be the D (5 bases). There are 15 residues in the CDR3. Germline CDR1 and CDR2: SGHVS and FQNEAQ. V was pared by 1 base and J by 4 bases, with 13 bases between. CDR3 residues: CASSLGAQVGYGYTF. The DNA for the CDR3 is TGTGCCAGCAGCTTAGGGGCACAGGTCGGCTATGGCTACACCTTC. The variable domain in full, completed from reference TRBV7-8 and TRBJ1-2, reads GAGVSQSPRYKVAKRGQDVALRCDPISGHVSLFWYQQALGQGPEFLTYFQNEAQLDKSGLPSDRFFAERPEGSVSTLKIQRTQQEDSAVYLCASSLGAQVGYGYTFGSGTRLTVV.

This clonotype appeared a single time. A much larger clone sits a single nucleotide away, making a read error possible. The CDR3 sequence is CASSPGPSSGNTTYF. The CDR3 bases are TGTGCTAGCAGCCCAGGACCGTCCTCTGGAAACACCACATATTTT. The rearrangement links TRBV7-7 to TRBJ1-3; no firm D call. There are 15 residues in the CDR3. Germline CDR1 and CDR2: SSHAT and FNYEAQ (reference sequence).

This clonotype came up many times. For the CDR3, the DNA is TGCAGTGCTAGAGACGGGCGGGGGGGCCGTTATGAGCAGTTCTTC. Amino acids: CSARDGRGGRYEQFF. The chain joins TRBV20-1 to TRBJ2-1, with 9 bases identical to TRBD2. Trimming at V came to 0 bases and at J to 8 bases, leaving 8 bases not matched to a gene. Germline CDR1 and CDR2: DFQATT and SNEGSKA (reference sequence). The CDR3 extends over 15 amino acids.

The sample holds many counts of this clonotype. The chain uses TRBV5-1 and TRBJ2-7, with 7 bases identical to TRBD1. Trimming cost V 3 bases and J 6 bases; bases outside gene matches: 9. Germline CDR1 is SGHRS and CDR2 is YFSETQ. This CDR3 has 14 amino acids. The chain's CDR3 is CASSSALQGIEQYF. DNA of the CDR3: TGCGCCAGCAGCTCTGCTCTACAGGGGATCGAGCAGTACTTC. Variable domain in full (rest from reference TRBV5-1 and TRBJ2-7): KAGVTQTPRYLIKTRGQQVTLSCSPISGHRSVSWYQQTPGQGLQFLFEYFSETQRNKGNFPGRFSGRQFSNSRSEMNVSTLELGDSALYLCASSSALQGIEQYFGPGTRLTVT.

This clonotype occurred many times. V and J are TRBV5-4 and TRBJ2-5; 11 positions agree with TRBD2. The CDR3 runs to 16 residues. V lost 0 bases and J lost 2; bases outside the gene matches: 3. Germline loops: CDR1 SGHNT, CDR2 YYREEE (reference sequence). CDR3 sequence (DNA): TGTGCCAGCAGCTTGGCGACTAGCGGGAAACAAGAGACCCAGTACTTC. Residues: CASSLATSGKQETQYF.

This clonotype was detected a few times. This chain links TRBV7-9 with TRBJ1-5; perhaps TRBD1 as D (6 bases). The germline V gene encodes CDR1 SEHNR and CDR2 FQNEAQ (reference sequence). The CDR3 has 15 amino acids. V was clipped by 2 bases and J by 1 base, with 9 bases between them. CDR3 bases: TGTGCCAGCAGCTTATCGGGGGCGAGCAATCAGCCCCAGCATTTT. Translation: CASSLSGASNQPQHF.

The sample holds many counts of this clonotype. The rearrangement joins TRBV6-2 or TRBV6-3 to TRBJ2-5; 9 nucleotides align to TRBD1. Germline-derived CDR1 and CDR2 are MNHEY and SVGEGT. The CDR3 spans 14 residues. V shed 6 bases and J 5 bases; nucleotides not matched to a gene: 7. The CDR3 DNA follows: TGTGCCAGCAGAAACACAGGGGGCGAGGAGACCCAGTACTTC. Protein product: CASRNTGGEETQYF.

This clonotype was detected many times. The chain recombines TRBV9 with TRBJ2-3; a possible D gene is TRBD2 (6 bases). Per germline, CDR1 SGDLS and CDR2 YYNGEE. V shed 3 bases and J shed 0 bases, with 11 bases lying between them. The CDR3 sequence is 15 residues long. The CDR3 DNA is TGTGCCAGCAGCGCAACCGGGACTAGCACAGATACGCAGTATTTT. It encodes CASSATGTSTDTQYF.

This clonotype came up many times. This chain connects TRBV11-2 to TRBJ2-3; 7 nucleotides line up with TRBD1. This CDR3 is 17 amino acids long. The V and J ends lost 0 bases and 4 bases, in that order; junction bases with no gene match: 10. The germline CDR1 and CDR2 sequences are SGHAT and FQNNGV. CDR3 region: CASSLDLAGGISDTQYF. Written as DNA, the CDR3 is TGTGCCAGCAGCTTAGATCTGGCAGGGGGTATTTCAGATACGCAGTATTTT.

The sample holds many counts of this clonotype. The chain joins TRBV24-1 to TRBJ2-7; D gene unclear. The CDR3 is 12 amino acids. Trimming stripped 4 bases from V and 1 base from J, with 4 bases between. CDR1 and CDR2 (germline): KGHDR, SFDVKD. DNA for the CDR3: TGTGCCACCAGTGACACGTCCTACGAGCAGTACTTC. This gives the protein CATSDTSYEQYF.

This clonotype has at least ten counts. The V and J genes are TRBV7-9 and TRBJ1-4; no definite D call. Germline V gives CDR1 SEHNR, CDR2 FQNEAQ (reference sequence). The CDR3 loop spans 15 amino acids. V was trimmed by 2 bases and J by 8 bases, leaving 15 bases between them. The DNA for the CDR3 is TGTGCCAGCAGCTTACGGCAAGGTTTTGAGGAAAAACTGTTTTTT. Its translation: CASSLRQGFEEKLFF.

V usage is TRBV7-8 and J usage is TRBJ2-7; TRBD2 matches at 7 bases. V trimming: 2 bases; J trimming: 2 bases; junction bases outside the gene matches: 3. This CDR3 comprises 14 residues. The V gene's germline CDR1 is SGHVS and CDR2 FQNEAQ. The CDR3 spells CASSLRGRAYEQYF. The CDR3 DNA is TGTGCCAGCAGCTTAAGAGGGAGGGCCTACGAGCAGTACTTC.

The table lists this clonotype with many counts. This rearrangement joins TRBV28 to TRBJ1-2, with D uncertain. V lost 7 bases to trimming and J lost 1 base, with 10 bases between them. The CDR3 has 13 amino acids. Germline V lookup: CDR1 MDHEN, CDR2 SYDVKM. This CDR3 reads CASTPDLNYGYTF. In DNA, the CDR3 is TGTGCCAGCACCCCGGATCTTAACTATGGCTACACCTTC.

This clonotype was seen at least ten times. V usage is TRBV5-1 and J usage is TRBJ1-5; D is unclear. The germline V gene encodes CDR1 SGHRS and CDR2 YFSETQ. With 0 bases removed from V and 2 bases from J, the gap between germline ends came to 9 bases. The CDR3 runs to 15 residues. CDR3 amino acids: CASSLEAGGNQPQHF. The CDR3 region has the DNA TGCGCCAGCAGCTTGGAAGCTGGGGGCAATCAGCCCCAGCATTTT.

The rearrangement links TRBV7-8 to TRBJ2-7; possibly TRBD1 for D (5 bases). Germline V gene data show CDR1 as SGHVS and CDR2 as FQNEAQ. The CDR3 has 15 amino acids. V was clipped by 3 bases and J by 2 bases, with 14 bases between them. CDR3 sequence reads: CASSFRATPAYEQYF. The DNA for the CDR3 is TGTGCCAGCAGCTTCAGGGCAACCCCCGCCTACGAGCAGTACTTC. Complete variable domain (other parts from reference TRBV7-8 and TRBJ2-7): GAGVSQSPRYKVAKRGQDVALRCDPISGHVSLFWYQQALGQGPEFLTYFQNEAQLDKSGLPSDRFFAERPEGSVSTLKIQRTQQEDSAVYLCASSFRATPAYEQYFGPGTRLTVT.

This clonotype has at least ten counts. This sequence joins TRBV19 and TRBJ1-2, with no clear D. With 4 bases removed from V and 9 bases from J, the gap between germline ends came to 15 bases. This CDR3 contains 13 residues. Germline CDR1 is LNHDA and CDR2 is SQIVND (reference sequence). The CDR3 nucleotides are TGTGCCAGTAGTAGGGAGCCCGGCGTGAGCTACACCTTC. Translated: CASSREPGVSYTF.